This TCR beta chain came from a study of T cells generated in artificial thymic organoids. Study results and caveats: No Valpha or Vbeta usage skew appeared in organoid-derived T cells.

Artificial thymic organoids aggregated human hematopoietic stem and progenitor cells with human DLL1-expressing MS5 murine stromal cells. FACS-sorted CD34+CD3- hematopoietic stem and progenitor cells, with residual T cells removed, seeded the organoids. Organoid and thymic CD3+TCRαβ+CD8 single positive cells were FACS sorted. Semi-nested PCR with reverse primers in the TRAC or TRBC constant regions amplified each chain separately. Each CDR3 protein is one row after TCRdb ran MiXCR on the 5' RACE reads. The sample lists some 7,200 distinct CDR3 sequences, 20% to 30% seen once, with roughly 3% in the top ten. The V gene lost 7 bases and the J gene lost 0 bases, with 9 bases spanning the gap. Germline values: CDR1 LNHDA, CDR2 SQIVND (reference sequence). There are 14 residues in the CDR3. This clonotype was detected only a few times. The antigen is unknown.

Sequencing used naive CD8+ T cells grown in artificial thymic organoids from cord blood stem and progenitor cells. As for subset: CD3+TCRalphabeta+CD8SP T cells; for blood, CD45RO-CCR7+ naive CD8+ T cells. The sequence was obtained from a human donor who gave cord blood stem cells for thymic organoid culture, a cardiac surgery patient who gave postnatal thymus, or a blood donor (not recorded which). J is TRBJ2-2 and V is TRBV19; D is uncertain. The CDR3 reads CASTRHPNTGELFF. CDR3 DNA: TGTGCCAGTACCAGACACCCGAACACCGGGGAGCTGTTTTTT.